The text below deals with one T cell receptor (beta chain). Other DNA sequences in this specimen translate into the identical CDR3. The record originates from a study of blood T cell repertoires in COVID-19. Study details: Sample material is recorded as cDNA or gDNA derived from T cells, B-cell-depleted T cells, or PBMCs.

Assay: immunoSEQ multiplex PCR; the TCRdb copy retains only in-frame clones and omits some. The table lists approximately 210,000 clones, roughly 80% of them singletons, with 0.85% to 0.95% in the top ten. The CDR3 spans 13 residues. Germline CDR1 PRHDT, CDR2 FYEKMQ (reference sequence). V dropped 3 bases and J dropped 3 bases, with 8 bases sitting between them. The chain links TRBV13 to TRBJ1-1, with D unclear. Input material: peripheral blood. This clonotype was sampled from a man in his 60s with COVID-19, enrolled during active disease. The CDR3 DNA sequence: TGTGCCAGCAGCTTGGGGAGGGACACTGAAGCTTTCTTT. It is translated as CASSLGRDTEAFF.